This T cell receptor (beta chain) was obtained from a study of blood T cell repertoires in COVID-19. Study background: In each case, the material was cDNA or gDNA derived from T cells, B-cell-depleted T cells, or PBMCs.

Original processing methods: For nucleated cells, counts were estimated from reference gene primer amplification. Data came from immunoSEQ multiplex PCR; TCRdb stores just in-frame clones and leaves some out. V and J calls plus clone size are reproduced from that table; the DNA served to infer D and trimming. The sample has some 240,000 clones; around three quarters are singletons. The V segment lost 8 bases and the J segment 11 bases; nucleotides outside the gene matches: 9. The CDR3 has 12 amino acids. This TCR was recovered from a woman in her 70s with acute or convalescent COVID-19. Sequences were obtained from peripheral blood. The chain couples TRBV12-3 or TRBV12-4 to TRBJ1-1; 9 bases fit TRBD1. The CDR3 DNA is TGTGCCAGCGGGGGGGACAGGGCGGCGGCTTTCTTT. It yields the protein CASGGDRAAAFF.